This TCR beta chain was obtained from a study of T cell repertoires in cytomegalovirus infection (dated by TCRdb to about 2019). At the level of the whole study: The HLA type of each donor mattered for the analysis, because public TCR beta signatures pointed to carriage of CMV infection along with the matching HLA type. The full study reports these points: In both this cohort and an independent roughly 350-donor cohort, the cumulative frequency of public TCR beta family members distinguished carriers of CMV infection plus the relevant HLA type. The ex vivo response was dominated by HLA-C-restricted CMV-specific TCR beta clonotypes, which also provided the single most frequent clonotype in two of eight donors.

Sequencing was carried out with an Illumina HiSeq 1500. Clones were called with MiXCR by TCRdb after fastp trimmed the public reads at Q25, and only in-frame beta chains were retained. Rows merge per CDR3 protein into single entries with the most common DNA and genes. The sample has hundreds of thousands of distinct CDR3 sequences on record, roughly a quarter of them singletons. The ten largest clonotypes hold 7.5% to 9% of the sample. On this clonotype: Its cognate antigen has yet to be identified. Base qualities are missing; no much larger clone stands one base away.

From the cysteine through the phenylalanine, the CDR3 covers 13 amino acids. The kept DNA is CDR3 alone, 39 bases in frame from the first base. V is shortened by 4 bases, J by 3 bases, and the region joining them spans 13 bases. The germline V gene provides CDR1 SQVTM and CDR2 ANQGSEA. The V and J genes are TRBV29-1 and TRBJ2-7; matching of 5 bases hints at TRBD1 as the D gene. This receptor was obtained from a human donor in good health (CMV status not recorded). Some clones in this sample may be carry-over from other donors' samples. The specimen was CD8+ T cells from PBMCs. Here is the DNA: TGCAGCGTTGCCCAGGGCAGATACTACGAGCAGTACTTC. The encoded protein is CSVAQGRYYEQYF.